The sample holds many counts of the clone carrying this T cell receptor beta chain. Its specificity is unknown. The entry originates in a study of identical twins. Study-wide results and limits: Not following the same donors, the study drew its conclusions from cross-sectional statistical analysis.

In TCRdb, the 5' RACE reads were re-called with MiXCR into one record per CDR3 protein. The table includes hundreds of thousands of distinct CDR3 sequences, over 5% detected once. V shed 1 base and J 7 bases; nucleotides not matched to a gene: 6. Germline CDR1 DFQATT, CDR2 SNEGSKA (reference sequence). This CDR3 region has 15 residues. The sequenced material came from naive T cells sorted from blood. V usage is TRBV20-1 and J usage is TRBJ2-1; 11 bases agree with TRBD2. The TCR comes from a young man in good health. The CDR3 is CSARVTSGRRNEQFF. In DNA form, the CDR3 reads TGCAGTGCTAGAGTCACTAGCGGGAGACGAAATGAGCAGTTCTTC.